This T cell receptor beta chain is from a study of beta chain features in type 1 diabetes. A note on this clone: Its antigen is still unknown.

Every isolated RNA sample was fully reverse transcribed, so sequencing captured expressed TCRB transcripts. Produced via immunoSEQ multiplex PCR; TCRdb's table is partial and in-frame only. The table includes under 300,000 clones, roughly 30% detected once. Study results and caveats: It was possible that PCR favored shorter templates, equally so in patients and controls. More deletions and fewer insertions at VDJ junctions were seen in type 1 diabetes patients.

The germline V and J ends were trimmed by 2 bases and 7 bases, with 18 bases remaining between them. CDR3 length: 14 amino acids. The germline CDR1 and CDR2 sequences are GTSNPN and SVGIG (reference sequence). Sorting with CD45RO/CCR7/CD25/CD127/CD95/CD27 yielded naive, central memory, regulatory and stem-like memory CD4+ cells. The gene calls are TRBV30 and TRBJ2-7; tentative D call: TRBD2 (6 bases). The material sequenced was central memory CD4+ T cells from blood. The receptor comes from a young man in good health. In DNA form, the CDR3 reads TGTGCCTGGAGTCCCCCCGGACTCGGGGGTGAGCAGTACTTC. It codes for CAWSPPGLGGEQYF.